One T cell receptor (beta chain) is described in this entry. Its antigen is undetermined. Each TRB cDNA library was prepared by 5' RACE (with UMI labels). TCRdb re-called the 5' RACE reads, yielding one record per CDR3 amino acid sequence without DNA. This sample's table has about 86,000 distinct CDR3 sequences. These data belong to a study of CXCR3-negative and CXCR3-positive naive CD8 T cells. Study-level findings and limits: More hydrophobic TRB CDR3s occurred in CXCR3-positive than in CXCR3-negative naive cells.

The length of the CDR3 is 13 residues. From germline, CDR1 is SGHKS and CDR2 YYEKEE (reference sequence). The source material was naive CXCR3+ CD8+ T cells from blood. As to subset: CD45RO-CCR7+CD27+CD95- naive CD8+ T cells expressing CXCR3 (TNR3+). The V and J genes are TRBV5-5 and TRBJ2-7; checking the TCRdb D call of TRBD1 is not possible without DNA. This receptor was identified in a human donor in good health. Some clones in this sample may be carry-over from other donors' samples. The CDR3 loop reads CASTPGSSYEQYF. Based on the CDR3 plus reference TRBV5-5 and TRBJ2-7, the full variable domain is DAGVTQSPTHLIKTRGQQVTLRCSPISGHKSVSWYQQVLGQGPQFIFQYYEKEERGRGNFPDRFSARQFPNYSSELNVNALLLGDSALYLCASTPGSSYEQYFGPGTRLTVT.